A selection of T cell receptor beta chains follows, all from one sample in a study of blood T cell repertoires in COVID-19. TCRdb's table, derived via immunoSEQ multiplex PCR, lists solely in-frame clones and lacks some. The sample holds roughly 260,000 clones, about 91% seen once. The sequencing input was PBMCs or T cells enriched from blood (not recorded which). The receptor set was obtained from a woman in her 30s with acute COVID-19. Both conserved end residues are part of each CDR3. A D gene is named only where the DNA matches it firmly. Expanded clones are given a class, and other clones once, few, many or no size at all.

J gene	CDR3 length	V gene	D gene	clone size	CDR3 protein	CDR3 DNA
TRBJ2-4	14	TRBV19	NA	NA	CASSKRDGKNIQYF	TGTGCCAGTAGTAAACGGGATGGCAAAAACATTCAGTACTTC
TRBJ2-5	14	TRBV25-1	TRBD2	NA	CASSGPSGGETQYF	TGTGCCAGCAGTGGTCCTAGCGGGGGAGAGACCCAGTACTTC
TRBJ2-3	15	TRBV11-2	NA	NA	CASSQLPRSTDTQYF	TGTGCCAGCAGTCAACTCCCCCGGAGCACAGATACGCAGTATTTT
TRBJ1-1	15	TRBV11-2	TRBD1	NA	CASSKEGQGGTEAFF	TGTGCCAGCAGCAAAGAGGGACAGGGAGGCACTGAAGCTTTCTTT
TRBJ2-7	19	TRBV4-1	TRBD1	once	CASSQRIGTGGALGYEQYF	TGCGCCAGCAGCCAACGAATCGGGACAGGGGGCGCCTTGGGCTACGAGCAGTACTTC
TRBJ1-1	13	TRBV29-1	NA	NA	CSARRGGNTEAFF	TGCAGCGCCAGACGCGGGGGAAACACTGAAGCTTTCTTT
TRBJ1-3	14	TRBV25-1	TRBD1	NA	CASSDDRVGNTIYF	TGTGCCAGCAGTGATGACAGGGTAGGAAACACCATATATTTT
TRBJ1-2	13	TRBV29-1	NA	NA	CSVGGQGEGGYTF	TGCAGCGTTGGGGGACAAGGCGAGGGAGGCTACACCTTC
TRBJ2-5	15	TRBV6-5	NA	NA	CASSYSARRGETQYF	TGTGCCAGCAGTTACTCTGCTAGACGCGGAGAGACCCAGTACTTC
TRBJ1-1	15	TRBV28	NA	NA	CASSQRTVMNTEAFF	TGTGCCAGCAGCCAGAGGACAGTAATGAACACTGAAGCTTTCTTT
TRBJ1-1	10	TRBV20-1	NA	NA	CSAGRFEAFF	TGCAGTGCGGGGAGGTTTGAAGCTTTCTTT
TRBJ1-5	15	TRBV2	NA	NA	CASSPDRYSNQPQHF	TGTGCCAGCAGTCCGGACAGATATAGCAATCAGCCCCAGCATTTT
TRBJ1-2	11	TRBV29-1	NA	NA	CSVGSSYGYTF	TGCAGCGTTGGTAGCAGCTATGGCTACACCTTC
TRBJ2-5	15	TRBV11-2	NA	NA	CASSLGRDTQETQYF	TGTGCCAGCAGCTTAGGCCGGGACACCCAAGAGACCCAGTACTTC
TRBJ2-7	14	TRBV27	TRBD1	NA	CASSLRGQTYEQYF	TGTGCCAGCAGTTTACGGGGACAGACCTACGAGCAGTACTTC
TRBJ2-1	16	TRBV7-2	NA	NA	CASSSKTGSSYNEQFF	TGTGCCAGCAGCTCCAAAACAGGAAGCTCCTACAATGAGCAGTTCTTC
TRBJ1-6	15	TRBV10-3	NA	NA	CAISEEQDSDSPLHF	TGTGCCATCAGTGAGGAACAGGATTCGGATTCACCCCTCCACTTT
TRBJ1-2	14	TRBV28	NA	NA	CASSLSWTHYGYTF	TGTGCCAGCAGTTTATCATGGACTCACTATGGCTACACCTTC
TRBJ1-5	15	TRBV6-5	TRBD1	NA	CASRQTGSSNQPQHF	TGTGCCAGCAGGCAGACAGGGTCTAGCAATCAGCCCCAGCATTTT
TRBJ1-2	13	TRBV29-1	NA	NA	CSVVLGQGKDYTF	TGCAGCGTTGTATTGGGGCAGGGAAAGGACTACACCTTC
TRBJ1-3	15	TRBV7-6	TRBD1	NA	CASSPQGAIGNTIYF	TGTGCCAGCAGCCCTCAGGGGGCAATCGGAAACACCATATATTTT
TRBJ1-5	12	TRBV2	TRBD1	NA	CASTGQNQPQHF	TGTGCCAGCACGGGACAGAATCAGCCCCAGCATTTT
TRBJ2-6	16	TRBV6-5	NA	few	CASSYVRMTGANVLTF	TGTGCCAGCAGTTACGTCAGGATGACTGGGGCCAACGTCCTGACTTTC
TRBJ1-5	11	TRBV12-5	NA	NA	CASGLNQPQHF	TGTGCTAGTGGCCTTAATCAGCCCCAGCATTTT
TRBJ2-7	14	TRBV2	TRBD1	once	CASSDRDRAYEQYF	TGTGCCAGCAGTGACCGGGACAGGGCCTACGAGCAGTACTTC
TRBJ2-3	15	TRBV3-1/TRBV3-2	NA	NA	CASTLRGGAGDTQYF	TGTGCCAGCACACTTAGGGGGGGGGCCGGAGATACGCAGTATTTT
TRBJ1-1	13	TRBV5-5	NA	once	CASSLTRNTEAFF	TGTGCCAGCAGCTTGACCAGGAACACTGAAGCTTTCTTT
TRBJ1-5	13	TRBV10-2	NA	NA	CASQVNKNQPQHF	TGCGCCAGCCAGGTTAATAAAAATCAGCCCCAGCATTTT
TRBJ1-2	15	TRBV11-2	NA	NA	CASSAFPTENYGYTF	TGTGCCAGCAGCGCCTTCCCGACAGAAAACTATGGCTACACCTTC
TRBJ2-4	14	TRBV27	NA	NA	CASSLDYRRNIQYF	TGTGCCAGCAGTTTGGACTACCGAAGGAACATTCAGTACTTC
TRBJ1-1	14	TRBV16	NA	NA	CASSQYERHLEAFF	TGTGCCAGCAGCCAATACGAGCGGCACCTTGAAGCTTTCTTT
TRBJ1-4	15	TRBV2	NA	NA	CASSEGGQGNEKLFF	TGTGCCAGCAGTGAAGGGGGGCAGGGCAATGAAAAACTGTTTTTT
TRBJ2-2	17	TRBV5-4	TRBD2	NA	CASSSLAGGRNTGELFF	TGTGCCAGCAGCTCGCTAGCGGGGGGGCGAAACACCGGGGAGCTGTTTTTT
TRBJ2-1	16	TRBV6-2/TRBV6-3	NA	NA	CASSYSQGMFRNEQFF	TGTGCCAGCAGTTACTCCCAGGGGATGTTCCGCAATGAGCAGTTCTTC
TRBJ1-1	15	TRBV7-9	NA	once	CASSLYQSMNTEAFF	TGTGCCAGCAGCTTATATCAGTCCATGAACACTGAAGCTTTCTTT
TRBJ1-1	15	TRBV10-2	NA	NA	CASSGQQAWNTEAFF	TGCGCCAGCAGTGGACAGCAGGCTTGGAACACTGAAGCTTTCTTT
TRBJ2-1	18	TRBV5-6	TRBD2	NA	CASSILLAGGILYNEQFF	TGTGCCAGCAGCATACTTTTAGCGGGGGGGATACTATACAATGAGCAGTTCTTC
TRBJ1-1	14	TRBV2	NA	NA	CASKARTVNTEAFF	TGTGCCAGCAAGGCCAGGACAGTGAACACTGAAGCTTTCTTT
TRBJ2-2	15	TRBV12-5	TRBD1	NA	CASGFYDRATGELFF	TGTGCTAGTGGGTTCTACGACAGGGCCACCGGGGAGCTGTTTTTT
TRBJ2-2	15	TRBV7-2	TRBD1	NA	CASSAGTGGTGELFF	TGTGCCAGCAGTGCTGGGACAGGGGGCACCGGGGAGCTGTTTTTT
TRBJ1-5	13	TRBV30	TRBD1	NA	CAWTRGLNQPQHF	TGTGCCTGGACCAGGGGGCTCAATCAGCCCCAGCATTTT
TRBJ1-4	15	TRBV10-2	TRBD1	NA	CASSYYRGRVEKLFF	TGCGCCAGCAGTTACTACAGGGGTAGAGTTGAAAAACTGTTTTTT
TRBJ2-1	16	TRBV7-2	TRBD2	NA	CASSLDPLAGTNEQFF	TGTGCCAGCAGCTTAGACCCACTAGCGGGGACCAATGAGCAGTTCTTC